This TCR beta chain was captured in a study of Ad26.COV2.S vaccination and SARS-CoV-2 variants listed by TCRdb under 2021. Regarding the complete study: TCRbeta repertoire sequencing served as the tool for gauging how specific and how broad the SARS-CoV-2-reactive T cell receptors were following Ad26.COV2.S vaccination. The TCR-sequenced set comprised around 30 samples: around 20 Ad26.COV2.S vaccine recipients, 5 placebo recipients and 8 SARS-CoV-2 convalescent individuals.

The paper as a whole reports these results and caveats: Substantial breadth of spike-specific CD8+ and CD4+ T cell responses was reported after vaccination. Vaccine and placebo recipients had similar non-spike TCR breadth, a finding consistent with the vaccine containing only spike. Compared with placebo recipients, Ad26.COV2.S recipients showed higher spike-specific TCR breadth (P = 0.0014). According to the authors, total T cell responses may have been underestimated by the TCR breadth and depth analyses.

This sample's time point label indicates: individuals recovered from natural SARS-CoV-2 infection. Comment on this clone: This receptor's antigen is unknown. Base qualities are missing; no much larger clone stands one base away.

The immunoSEQ Assay was the method used to sequence TCRbeta CDR3 regions. After extraction, genomic DNA underwent amplification by bias-controlled multiplex PCR, followed by high-throughput sequencing. The study's own analysis went as follows. Collapsing and filtering of sequences were performed to quantify the absolute abundance of each unique TCRbeta CDR3 region. Usable DNA was measured by amplifying reference genes present in all nucleated cells, and TCRbeta template counts were normalized to that usable DNA to estimate T cell fraction. Repertoire TCRs were annotated as SARS-CoV-2-specific by exact matching of V gene, CDR3 amino acid sequence and J gene to a known reactive TCR set. The reference SARS-CoV-2 TCR set was derived from MIRA and filtered for enrichment in COVID-19-positive ImmuneCODE repertoires, a step that removed public or cross-reactive TCRs. Drawing on the MIRA antigens, annotated TCRs were analysed further at the level of specific ORF or position within ORF. Breadth was defined as annotated unique rearrangements over total unique productive rearrangements; depth was the summed frequency of those rearrangements. Two-sided Wilcoxon rank-sum tests were applied when comparing TCR breadth between groups. TCRdb limited this immuneACCESS table to in-frame rearrangements with V and J called. A share of clones is missing; checked studies link under half to unresolved V genes, and the rest is unexplained. Clone size and the V and J calls come from that table; the DNA yielded D and trimming. The sample data list about 180,000 clones, and about 83% of these were observed just once. The ten largest clones add up to more than 4.5% of the sample.

V lost 7 bases and J lost 0 bases; the stretch between them is 16 bases long. Reading from cysteine to phenylalanine, the CDR3 counts 15 amino acids. Of the read, only the CDR3 DNA is kept; its 45 bases are in frame from base 1. The germline V gene yields MDHEN for CDR1 and SYDVKM for CDR2. The sequences come from peripheral blood, collected after recovery from COVID-19. This sequence uses TRBV28 and TRBJ2-7; the D gene is possibly TRBD1 or TRBD2, each agreeing over 5 bases. This TCR was sampled from a human donor who had recovered from COVID-19. The CDR3 region reads CASTPGPSSSYEQYF. The DNA sequence follows: TGTGCCAGCACCCCGGGACCCTCGAGCTCCTACGAGCAGTACTTC.